These 17 T cell receptor beta chains were sequenced from one sample in a study of PD-L1 blockade in urothelial cancer. Libraries were prepared by immunoSEQ multiplex PCR; TCRdb keeps only in-frame clonotypes and omits some of them. The sample consists of 55,000 to 85,000 clones, over 80% of them appearing once. Time point of the sample: pretreatment peripheral blood. Material: PBMCs, obtained around atezolizumab (anti-PD-L1) treatment. These receptors were collected from a woman aged 65 to 85 with urothelial cancer.

This clone has only one observation. This chain connects TRBV29-1 to TRBJ1-5; maybe TRBD1 (5 bases). Per the germline V gene, CDR1 is SQVTM and CDR2 is ANQGSEA. V gave up 4 bases and J gave up 6 bases, with 13 bases separating them. The CDR3 consists of 13 residues. DNA for the CDR3: TGCAGCGTTGCTCTTCAGGGATCTCAGCCCCAGCATTTT. Its translation is CSVALQGSQPQHF.

The count of this clone is one. The germline gene is not matched at one end of the junction; a read error may be the cause. V usage is TRBV7-9 and J usage is TRBJ2-7; weak D call: TRBD1 (6 bases). Germline CDR1 and CDR2: SEHNR and FQNEAQ (reference sequence). The CDR3 loop spans 12 amino acids. Written as DNA, the CDR3 is TGTGCCAGCAGCTACGACCGGGACACGGGGCACTTC. Amino acid sequence: CASSYDRDTGHF. The full variable domain, its missing parts supplied by reference TRBV7-9 and TRBJ2-7, is DTGVSQNPRHKITKRGQNVTFRCDPISEHNRLYWYRQTLGQGPEFLTYFQNEAQLEKSRLLSDRFSAERPKGSFSTLEIQRTEQGDSAMYLCASSYDRDTGHFGPGTRLTVT.

The chain combines TRBV19 with TRBJ1-5; 7 positions match TRBD1. J lost 2 bases, V lost 7 bases, and 2 bases had no gene match. The CDR3 is made up of 13 amino acids. CDR1 is LNHDA and CDR2 is SQIVND in the germline V gene (reference sequence). The CDR3 region has the DNA TGTGCCAGTACCACAGGGGGCAATCAGCCCCAGCATTTT. The encoded protein is CASTTGGNQPQHF.

CDR3 DNA: TGTGCCAGCAGTCCGCAGGGAATCGAGCAGTACTTC. Translated, it gives CASSPQGIEQYF. The rearrangement joins TRBV2 to TRBJ2-7; possibly TRBD1 for D (5 bases). Germline V gene lookup returns CDR1 SNHLY and CDR2 FYNNEI. Trimming cost V 5 bases and J 6 bases, with 11 bases left between them. The length of the CDR3 is 12 residues.

The rearrangement joins TRBV2 to TRBJ2-7; 8 positions match TRBD1. The CDR3 contains 14 residues. CDR1 and CDR2 (germline): SNHLY, FYNNEI. Trimming removed 0 bases from V and 11 bases from J; junction bases left unmatched: 9. CDR3 bases: TGTGCCAGCAGTGAAGCGCTTCCGTTGGACAGGGAGTACTTC. It is translated as CASSEALPLDREYF.

The chain combines TRBV9 with TRBJ2-5; a possible D gene is TRBD2 (6 bases). This CDR3 is built from 14 residues. Germline V gives CDR1 SGDLS, CDR2 YYNGEE. Trimming pared 3 bases from V and 1 base from J, leaving 10 bases between. The CDR3 DNA follows: TGTGCCAGCAGCGGCGGGATCCGCCAAGAGACCCAGTACTTC. It yields the protein CASSGGIRQETQYF.

The chain joins TRBV7-9 to TRBJ2-1; TRBD1 matches at 10 bases. The CDR3 sequence is 18 residues long. Looked up from germline, CDR1 is SEHNR and CDR2 is FQNEAQ (reference sequence). The junction had 10 bases not matched to a gene; V was cut back by 4 bases and J by 1 base. The CDR3 is CASSSLFGQGVSYNEQFF. CDR3 DNA: TGTGCCAGCAGCTCACTCTTCGGACAGGGGGTTTCCTACAATGAGCAGTTCTTC.

The CDR3 nucleotides are TGTGCCAGCAGTCCCGGGGGTGACTACAATGAGCAGTTCTTC. It yields the protein CASSPGGDYNEQFF. V usage is TRBV6-1 and J usage is TRBJ2-1; possibly TRBD2 for D (6 bases). Trimming took off 5 bases at V and 3 bases at J, with 11 bases between the two ends. The CDR3 is 14 residues long. Germline CDR1 and CDR2: MNHNS and SASEGT.

The chain employs TRBV2 and TRBJ2-2; D remains unclear. This CDR3 region has 14 residues. V lost 4 bases and J lost 5, with 11 bases in between. The germline V gene has CDR1 SNHLY and CDR2 FYNNEI. In DNA, the CDR3 is TGTGCCAGCAGTGCGCCCCTCAGGACCGGGGAGCTGTTTTTT. This gives the protein CASSAPLRTGELFF.

This chain connects TRBV7-2 to TRBJ2-5; D gene uncertain. Trimming left V 1 base short and J 1 base short, with 4 bases between. Germline CDR1 SGHTA, CDR2 FQGNSA. The CDR3 totals 13 residues. The CDR3 protein is CASSLGLQETQYF. The CDR3 bases are TGTGCCAGCAGCTTAGGGCTCCAAGAGACCCAGTACTTC. Full variable domain (missing parts from reference TRBV7-2 and TRBJ2-5): GAGVSQSPSNKVTEKGKDVELRCDPISGHTALYWYRQSLGQGLEFLIYFQGNSAPDKSGLPSDRFSAERTGGSVSTLTIQRTQQEDSAVYLCASSLGLQETQYFGPGTRLLVL.

The gene calls are TRBV5-4 and TRBJ2-2, with 8 bases aligning to TRBD2. Germline CDR1 is SGHNT and CDR2 is YYREEE (reference sequence). J was trimmed by 7 bases and V by 0 bases; bases with no gene match: 11. The CDR3 is 17 residues long. The CDR3 is CASSLAPGGALSGELFF. Written as DNA, the CDR3 is TGTGCCAGCAGCTTGGCCCCCGGGGGGGCACTCAGCGGGGAGCTGTTTTTT.

The rearrangement uses TRBV12-1 and TRBJ1-1; the D segment call TRBD1 is taken from the table without a DNA check. TRBV12-1 represents a pseudogene. The length of the CDR3 is 15 residues. This chain's CDR3 is CASSSPQGARTEAFF. The CDR3 DNA sequence: TGTGCCAGCAGCTCACCCCAGGGGGCGCGGACTGAAGCTTTCTTT.

This chain uses TRBV5-5 with TRBJ1-6, with 7 nucleotides matching TRBD1. V dropped 5 bases and J dropped 8; count of bases not matched to a gene: 4. Looked up from germline, CDR1 is SGHKS and CDR2 is YYEKEE (reference sequence). CDR3 length: 13 residues. This CDR3 is CASRTGPDSPLHF. The CDR3 DNA is TGTGCCAGCAGGACAGGGCCGGATTCACCCCTCCACTTT. Complete variable domain (other parts from reference TRBV5-5 and TRBJ1-6): DAGVTQSPTHLIKTRGQQVTLRCSPISGHKSVSWYQQVLGQGPQFIFQYYEKEERGRGNFPDRFSARQFPNYSSELNVNALLLGDSALYLCASRTGPDSPLHFGNGTRLTVT.

The rearrangement joins TRBV7-2 to TRBJ1-2; the match to TRBD1 covers 8 bases. V was clipped by 1 base and J by 6 bases; unmatched bases: 16. Germline loops: CDR1 SGHTA, CDR2 FQGNSA. The CDR3 spans 18 residues. For the CDR3, the DNA is TGTGCCAGCAGCTTAGTCGATTACAGGACAGGGACTGCGGATGGCTACACCTTC. Translation gives CASSLVDYRTGTADGYTF.

The chain has TRBV9 and TRBJ2-7; TRBD1 matches 8 bases. After removal of 0 bases from V and 5 bases from J, the junction contained 10 bases not matched to a gene. Germline lookup yields CDR1 SGDLS and CDR2 YYNGEE. The CDR3 has 16 amino acids. CDR3 in amino acids: CASSVAAGQGTHEQYF. The CDR3, as DNA: TGTGCCAGCAGCGTAGCCGCCGGACAGGGTACCCACGAGCAGTACTTC.

The rearrangement uses TRBV28 and TRBJ2-6; TRBD2 matches 7 bases. Germline CDR1 is MDHEN and CDR2 is SYDVKM. The ends lost 10 bases at V and 4 bases at J; junction bases unmatched: 4. The CDR3 runs 13 residues. CDR3 loop: CATRRGGANVLTF. The DNA for the CDR3 is TGTGCCACCAGGCGGGGGGGGGCCAACGTCCTGACTTTC.

V gene TRBV9 combines with J gene TRBJ2-1; D possibly corresponds to TRBD2 (6 bases). The V end lost 3 bases, the J end lost 4 bases, and 11 bases lay between the germline ends. The CDR3 is 14 amino acids. The germline V gene has CDR1 SGDLS and CDR2 YYNGEE. The DNA of the CDR3 is TGTGCCAGCAGCGGCTTCGGAGGGTACAATGAGCAGTTCTTC. Translated: CASSGFGGYNEQFF.